This T cell receptor beta chain was recovered during a study of T cells in localized non-small cell lung cancer. General study findings and limits: Uninvolved nearby lung showed the greatest T cell clonality, exceeding that found in tumor.

Note on this clone: Antigen unknown.

Measured with immunoSEQ multiplex PCR; TCRdb has only the in-frame clones, and not every one. The sample shows 30,000 to 45,000 clones, roughly 89% of them seen only once. Looked up from germline, CDR1 is MDHEN and CDR2 is SYDVKM. CDR3 length equals 15 residues. V lost 8 bases and J lost 0; bases outside the gene matches: 6. The material sequenced was peripheral blood, taken before any cancer treatment. This chain joins TRBV28 and TRBJ1-2; TRBD1 agrees at 10 bases. This TCR was recovered from a woman aged 35 to 70 with stage I lung adenocarcinoma. The CDR3 protein is CASSGTGVANYGYTF. The CDR3, as DNA: TGTGCCAGCTCCGGGACAGGGGTAGCTAACTATGGCTACACCTTC.